The 10 T cell receptor beta chains listed next were all sequenced from one sample in a study of cytomegalovirus exposure and HLA in healthy donors. Only in-frame clones appear in the TCRdb table, and some are missing; sequencing was by immunoSEQ multiplex PCR. Of 170,000 or so clones in the sample, roughly 84% were seen once. Specimen: PBMCs. The receptors originated from a woman aged 18-29 years in good health and CMV-seropositive.

This clone occurred a few times. V usage is TRBV11-2 and J usage is TRBJ1-5; D unresolved. The CDR3 is 13 residues long. Germline V gene sequence: CDR1 SGHAT, CDR2 FQNNGV. V was clipped by 4 bases and J by 4 bases, with 8 bases between them. The CDR3 is CASSSHRNQPQHF. DNA for the CDR3: TGTGCCAGCAGCTCGCACAGAAATCAGCCCCAGCATTTT.

The chain joins TRBV5-1 to TRBJ1-3, with a tentative D call TRBD1 (6 bases). V dropped 4 bases and J dropped 0 bases, with 8 bases sitting between them. Per the germline V gene, CDR1 is SGHRS and CDR2 is YFSETQ. The CDR3 totals 14 residues. The DNA of the CDR3 is TGCGCCAGCAGCGGGACAAACTCTGGAAACACCATATATTTT. Its protein product is CASSGTNSGNTIYF.

The CDR3 DNA is TGTGCCAGCAGCTTTGAACAGGGGGCCTTCTATGGCTACACCTTC. Translated: CASSFEQGAFYGYTF. The chain couples TRBV5-4 to TRBJ1-2; 9 nucleotides align to TRBD1. The germline V gene has CDR1 SGHNT and CDR2 YYREEE (reference sequence). The CDR3 sequence is 15 residues long. Trimming cost V 2 bases and J 4 bases; bases outside gene matches: 6.

This rearrangement joins TRBV7-8 to TRBJ2-7; D unresolved. The V and J ends lost 2 bases and 3 bases respectively, with 11 bases between them. Germline lookup yields CDR1 SGHVS and CDR2 FQNEAQ. The length of the CDR3 is 14 residues. This CDR3 reads CASSLIRRSYEQYF. The DNA of the CDR3 is TGTGCCAGCAGCTTAATAAGACGGAGCTACGAGCAGTACTTC.

V gene TRBV4-2 combines with J gene TRBJ2-3, with 11 positions matching TRBD2. Trimming removed 5 bases from V and 1 base from J; junction bases left unmatched: 11. Germline V gives CDR1 LGHNA, CDR2 YNFKEQ. The length of the CDR3 is 18 residues. CDR3 in amino acids: CASSSALSGGARTDTQYF. The DNA of the CDR3 is TGTGCCAGCAGCTCCGCCCTTAGCGGGGGGGCCCGCACAGATACGCAGTATTTT.

The chain employs TRBV2 and TRBJ2-5; possibly TRBD1 for D (5 bases). The V gene's germline CDR1 is SNHLY and CDR2 FYNNEI. V was cut by 7 bases and J by 1 base, with 7 bases left in between. CDR3 length: 12 amino acids. The CDR3 is CASKTVQETQYF. CDR3 nucleotide sequence: TGTGCCAGCAAGACAGTCCAAGAGACCCAGTACTTC.

This chain uses TRBV7-9 with TRBJ1-6; D is unclear. The CDR3 extends over 14 amino acids. Germline lookup yields CDR1 SEHNR and CDR2 FQNEAQ (reference sequence). Trimming took off 2 bases at V and 10 bases at J, with 12 bases between the two ends. Here the CDR3 DNA reads TGTGCCAGCAGCTTACTTGGCGGGCAATCACCCCTCCACTTT. Translating gives CASSLLGGQSPLHF.

The chain combines TRBV18 with TRBJ1-2; D possibly corresponds to TRBD1 (5 bases). There are 15 residues in the CDR3. The germline V gene encodes CDR1 KGHSH and CDR2 LQKENI. Deletions cut 2 bases from V and 5 bases from J, with 15 bases between. The CDR3 nucleotides are TGTGCCAGCTCACCAAGTCCGGCACAGGTTTATGGCTACACCTTC. Protein product: CASSPSPAQVYGYTF.

V is TRBV14 and J is TRBJ1-1; D is possibly TRBD1 (5 bases). Germline CDR1 reads SGHDN; CDR2 reads FVKESK. V gave up 3 bases and J gave up 6 bases, with 17 bases separating them. This CDR3 contains 15 residues. CDR3 residues: CASSQRQPPAAEAFF. In nucleotides, the CDR3 is TGTGCCAGCAGCCAGAGACAGCCTCCGGCCGCTGAAGCTTTCTTT.

V gene TRBV5-1 combines with J gene TRBJ1-2; no clear D. The CDR3 totals 11 residues. V was clipped by 3 bases and J by 7 bases, with 7 bases between them. The V gene's germline CDR1 is SGHRS and CDR2 YFSETQ. The CDR3 is CASSSFLGYTF. In nucleotides, the CDR3 is TGCGCCAGCAGCTCTTTCCTTGGCTACACCTTC. The full variable domain, with the rest looked up from reference TRBV5-1 and TRBJ1-2, is KAGVTQTPRYLIKTRGQQVTLSCSPISGHRSVSWYQQTPGQGLQFLFEYFSETQRNKGNFPGRFSGRQFSNSRSEMNVSTLELGDSALYLCASSSFLGYTFGSGTRLTVV.